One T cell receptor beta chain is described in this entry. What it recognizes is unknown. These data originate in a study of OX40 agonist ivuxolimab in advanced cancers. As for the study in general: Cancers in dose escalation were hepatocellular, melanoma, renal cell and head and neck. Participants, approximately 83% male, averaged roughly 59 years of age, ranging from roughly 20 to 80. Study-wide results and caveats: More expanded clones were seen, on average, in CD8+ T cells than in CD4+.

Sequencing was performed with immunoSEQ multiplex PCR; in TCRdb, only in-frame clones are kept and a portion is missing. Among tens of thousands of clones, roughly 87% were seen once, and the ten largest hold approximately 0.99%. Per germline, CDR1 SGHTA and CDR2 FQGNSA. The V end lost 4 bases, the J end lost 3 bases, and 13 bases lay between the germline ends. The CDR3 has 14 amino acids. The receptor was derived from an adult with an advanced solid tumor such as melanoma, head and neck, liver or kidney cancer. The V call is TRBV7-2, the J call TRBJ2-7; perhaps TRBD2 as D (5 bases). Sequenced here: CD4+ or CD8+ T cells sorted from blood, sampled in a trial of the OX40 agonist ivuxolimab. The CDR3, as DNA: TGTGCCAGCAGCTCTTCTTCGGGAATCTACGAGCAGTACTTC. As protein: CASSSSSGIYEQYF.